This T cell receptor (beta chain) stems from a study of early T cells in non-severe SARS-CoV-2 infection. For the study at large: The study sequenced bulk RNA from unsorted whole blood, with chains unpaired.

cDNA molecules, individually, were tagged with unique molecular identifiers. TCRdb re-called the 5' RACE reads with MiXCR, one entry per CDR3 protein. The top ten hold roughly 11% of the sample, which has fewer than 90,000 distinct CDR3 sequences, 11% to 15% seen once. This clonotype has just a few counts. Sequences were obtained from whole blood. The origin of this receptor is an adult who was a healthcare worker with PCR-confirmed SARS-CoV-2 infection or an uninfected control (not recorded which).

The CDR3 region has the DNA TGTGCCAGCACCCATGGGTTTGAAGCTTTCTTT. Encoded protein: CASTHGFEAFF. This rearrangement joins TRBV6-2 or TRBV6-3 to TRBJ1-1; D ambiguous. Germline lookup yields CDR1 MNHEY and CDR2 SVGEGT. The CDR3 is 11 residues long. The V gene lost 7 bases and the J gene lost 7 bases, with 10 bases spanning the gap.